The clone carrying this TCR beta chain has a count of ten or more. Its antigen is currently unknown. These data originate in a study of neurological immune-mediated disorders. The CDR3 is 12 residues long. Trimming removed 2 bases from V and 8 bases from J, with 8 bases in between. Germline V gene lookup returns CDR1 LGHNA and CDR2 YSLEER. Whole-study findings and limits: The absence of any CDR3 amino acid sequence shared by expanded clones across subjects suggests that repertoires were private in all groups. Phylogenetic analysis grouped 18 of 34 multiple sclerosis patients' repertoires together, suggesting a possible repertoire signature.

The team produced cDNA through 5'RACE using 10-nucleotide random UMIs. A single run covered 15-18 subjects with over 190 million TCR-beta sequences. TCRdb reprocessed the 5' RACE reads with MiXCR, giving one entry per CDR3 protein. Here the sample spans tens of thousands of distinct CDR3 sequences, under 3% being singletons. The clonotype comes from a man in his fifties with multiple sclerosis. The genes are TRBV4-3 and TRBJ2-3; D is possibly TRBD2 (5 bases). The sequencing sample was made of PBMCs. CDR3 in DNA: TGCGCCAGCAGCCAAACACGGGGTACGCAGTATTTT. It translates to CASSQTRGTQYF.